Following are 10 T cell receptor beta chains from one sample sequenced in a study of blood T cell repertoires in COVID-19. Sequencing was performed with immunoSEQ multiplex PCR; in TCRdb, only in-frame clones are kept and a portion is missing. In the table there are around 340,000 clones, about 86% of which are singletons. Sequencing was carried out using peripheral blood. All receptors derive from a man aged 30-40 years with active or convalescent COVID-19.

V and J are TRBV6-2 or TRBV6-3 and TRBJ2-6, with a tentative D call TRBD2 (6 bases). The CDR3 length is 16 residues. Germline V gives CDR1 MNHEY, CDR2 SVGEGT. The V end was cut by 0 bases, the J end by 0 bases, with 6 bases between. The CDR3 bases are TGTGCCAGCAGTTACTCGGGAGGCTCTGGGGCCAACGTCCTGACTTTC. This codes for CASSYSGGSGANVLTF.

The chain recombines TRBV7-2 with TRBJ2-5, with D uncertain. V dropped 1 base and J dropped 4 bases, with 16 bases sitting between them. Looked up from germline, CDR1 is SGHTA and CDR2 is FQGNSA. The CDR3 runs 16 residues. The CDR3 spells CASSLVLVSPGETQYF. The CDR3 DNA sequence: TGTGCCAGCAGCTTAGTACTGGTCTCCCCGGGAGAGACCCAGTACTTC. The whole variable domain, remainder taken from reference TRBV7-2 and TRBJ2-5, is GAGVSQSPSNKVTEKGKDVELRCDPISGHTALYWYRQSLGQGLEFLIYFQGNSAPDKSGLPSDRFSAERTGGSVSTLTIQRTQQEDSAVYLCASSLVLVSPGETQYFGPGTRLLVL.

The rearrangement links TRBV4-1 to TRBJ2-4; 7 positions agree with TRBD1. The germline V gene has CDR1 MGHRA and CDR2 YSYEKL. CDR3 length: 16 residues. V was clipped by 4 bases and J by 0 bases; unmatched bases: 6. The DNA of the CDR3 is TGCGCCAGCAGCCTCTTAGGACAGGTAGCCAAAAACATTCAGTACTTC. Its protein product is CASSLLGQVAKNIQYF.

The chain combines TRBV24-1 with TRBJ2-1; D is possibly TRBD1 (6 bases). The ends were cut back, 7 bases at V and 8 bases at J, with 8 bases in the middle. This CDR3 has 11 amino acids. CDR1 is KGHDR, CDR2 SFDVKD, per germline. The chain's CDR3 is CATRQGYEQFF. DNA for the CDR3: TGTGCCACCAGACAGGGATATGAGCAGTTCTTC.

V and J are TRBV7-3 and TRBJ2-1, with 8 nucleotides matching TRBD2. CDR1 is SGHTA and CDR2 is FQGTGA in the germline V gene. This CDR3 has 15 amino acids. V gave up 2 bases and J gave up 2 bases; unmatched junction bases: 2. The CDR3 protein is CASSLGGGTYNEQFF. CDR3 sequence (DNA): TGTGCCAGCAGCTTAGGCGGGGGGACCTACAATGAGCAGTTCTTC. Full variable domain (outside the CDR3, taken from reference TRBV7-3 and TRBJ2-1): GAGVSQTPSNKVTEKGKYVELRCDPISGHTALYWYRQSLGQGPEFLIYFQGTGAADDSGLPNDRFFAVRPEGSVSTLKIQRTERGDSAVYLCASSLGGGTYNEQFFGPGTRLTVL.

This sequence joins TRBV11-2 and TRBJ2-1, with D possibly being TRBD2 (6 bases). Deletions cut 5 bases from V and 2 bases from J, with 16 bases between. From germline, CDR1 is SGHAT and CDR2 FQNNGV. The CDR3 consists of 16 residues. In nucleotides, the CDR3 is TGTGCCAGCAGCCCCGGGACGGGAGTTACCTACAATGAGCAGTTCTTC. Translating gives CASSPGTGVTYNEQFF.

This chain links TRBV7-9 with TRBJ1-5; D uncertain. Germline-derived CDR1 and CDR2 are SEHNR and FQNEAQ (reference sequence). Trimming left V 5 bases short and J 0 bases short, with 11 bases between. This CDR3 comprises 15 residues. CDR3 sequence reads: CASSPYHNSNQPQHF. In nucleotides, the CDR3 is TGTGCCAGCAGCCCATATCACAATAGCAATCAGCCCCAGCATTTT.

The rearrangement links TRBV9 to TRBJ1-1, with a tentative D call TRBD1 (5 bases). The germline V and J ends were trimmed by 4 bases and 4 bases, with 14 bases remaining between them. CDR1 SGDLS and CDR2 YYNGEE come from the germline V gene. This CDR3 comprises 14 residues. As DNA, the CDR3 is TGTGCCAGCAGCACACCAGGGTCTGGCACTGAAGCTTTCTTT. It translates to CASSTPGSGTEAFF. The variable domain in full, with the rest retrieved from reference TRBV9 and TRBJ1-1, is DSGVTQTPKHLITATGQRVTLRCSPRSGDLSVYWYQQSLDQGLQFLIQYYNGEERAKGNILERFSAQQFPDLHSELNLSSLELGDSALYFCASSTPGSGTEAFFGQGTRLTVV.

The rearrangement uses TRBV19 and TRBJ2-1; TRBD1 is a possible D gene (6 bases). The ends were cut back, 4 bases at V and 8 bases at J, with 15 bases in the middle. The CDR3 runs to 14 residues. CDR1 is LNHDA and CDR2 is SQIVND in the germline V gene (reference sequence). CDR3 DNA sequence: TGTGCCAGTAGTAAATTGACAGGCTTCGATGAGCAGTTCTTC. As protein: CASSKLTGFDEQFF.

The CDR3 DNA follows: TGTGCCAGCAGTGACGGACAGGGACTTGGCTACACCTTC. It specifies CASSDGQGLGYTF. V usage is TRBV6-2 or TRBV6-3 and J usage is TRBJ1-2, with TRBD1 matching 8 bases. V lost 5 bases, J lost 7 bases, and 6 bases stayed unmatched. The germline V gene encodes CDR1 MNHEY and CDR2 SVGEGT. The CDR3 length is 13 residues.